Shown below are 9 T cell receptor beta chains from a single sample sequenced in a study of tumor and adjacent non-tumor tissue in lung cancer. TCRbeta libraries were built with three rounds of nested PCR, modified from ARM-PCR. TCRdb passed the multiplex PCR reads through MiXCR, listing each CDR3 protein once. The data contain 35,000 to 55,000 distinct CDR3 sequences, roughly 60% of them singletons. This sample's RNA came from whole unsorted tissue. Distant lung tissue was collected more than 3 cm away from the tumor edge. The sample consisted of distant non-tumor lung tissue. The source is a woman aged 40 to 50 with non-small cell lung cancer.

Notes on this clonotype: This CDR3 fails to terminate in the conserved phenylalanine or tryptophan, so it likely reflects a read error. The chain couples TRBV4-2 to TRBJ2-7; D is tentatively TRBD1 or TRBD2 (6 bases each). Germline V gene sequence: CDR1 LGHNA, CDR2 YNFKEQ. The CDR3 length is 18 residues. Trimming shortened V by 4 bases and J by 2 bases, and 24 bases separated the two germline ends. Here the CDR3 DNA reads TGTGCCAGCAGCCGAGATTATGCTAGCTGGGGGGCTACCTACGAGCAGTACCTC. Translated, it gives CASSRDYASWGATYEQYL.

A word on this clonotype: A much larger clone lies one base from this, so it may be a read error. The chain carries TRBV2 and TRBJ1-3, with unresolved D. The length of the CDR3 is 13 residues. Germline loops: CDR1 SNHLY, CDR2 FYNNEI. As DNA, the CDR3 is TGTACCACCGGACCCTCGGGAGGAAACACCATATATTTT. This translates into CTTGPSGGNTIYF.

This chain links TRBV2 with TRBJ2-1; D assignment may be TRBD1 or TRBD2 (6 bases each). The CDR3 length is 13 residues. V gave up 11 bases and J gave up 3 bases, with 14 bases separating them. Germline-derived CDR1 and CDR2 are SNHLY and FYNNEI. The CDR3 loop reads CAATKGGYNEQFF. The CDR3 coding sequence is TGTGCCGCCACCAAGGGGGGCTACAATGAGCAGTTCTTC.

For this clonotype: At one end the junction does not follow the germline gene, possibly because of a read error. The V gene is TRBV12-3 or TRBV12-4, the J gene TRBJ2-7, with 9 bases lining up with TRBD1. The CDR3 length is 15 residues. The CDR3 DNA reads TGTGCCAGCAGTCGTACAGGGGGCCAAGACTACGATCAGTATTTC. Translation: CASSRTGGQDYDQYF.

A word on this clonotype: The junction and the germline gene differ at one end; a read error may be behind it. The chain uses TRBV30 and TRBJ2-7; D gene ambiguous. The CDR3 has 13 residues. In germline, CDR1 is GTSNPN, CDR2 SVGIG (reference sequence). The chain's CDR3 is CAWSPGMGHEHYF. The DNA for the CDR3 is TGTGCCTGGAGCCCTGGGATGGGCCACGAGCATTACTTC.

About this clonotype: Sequence at one end of the junction differs from germline and may be a read error. The rearrangement uses TRBV11-2 and TRBJ2-1; 7 bases are a match to TRBD1. The germline CDR1 and CDR2 sequences are SGHAT and FQNNGV. This CDR3 contains 16 residues. CDR3: CASSSEGTVGYNEQFF. The CDR3 bases are TGTGCCAGCAGCTCAGAGGGGACAGTGGGTTACAATGAACAGTTCTTC.

This clonotype has only one observation. The junction departs from germline at one end; a sequencing error may be responsible. The J gene is TRBJ2-5, the V gene TRBV5-6, with 8 positions matching TRBD1. Germline-derived CDR1 and CDR2 are SGHDT and YYEEEE. CDR3 length: 14 residues. The CDR3 bases are TGCGCCAGAAGCTTACCCAGGGGGCACGGGACCCAGTACTTC. Its protein is CARSLPRGHGTQYF.

The rearrangement uses TRBV9 and TRBJ2-3; either TRBD1 or TRBD2 may fit D (5 bases each). CDR3 size: 16 residues. Germline assignment: CDR1 SGDLS and CDR2 YYNGEE. The germline V and J ends were trimmed by 0 bases and 6 bases, with 17 bases remaining between them. The CDR3 DNA is TGTGCCAGCAGCGTAGATCTCACGGGGCGGAGGGATACGCAGTATTTT. Residues: CASSVDLTGRRDTQYF.

V and J are TRBV4-1 and TRBJ2-1, with D hard to call. CDR3 length: 14 amino acids. V dropped 1 base and J dropped 9 bases, with 13 bases sitting between them. Per the germline V gene, CDR1 is MGHRA and CDR2 is YSYEKL. This CDR3 reads CASSQASRFSEQFF. The CDR3 region has the DNA TGCGCCAGCAGCCAAGCTTCTCGATTCAGTGAGCAGTTCTTC.